This T cell receptor (beta chain) was sequenced during a study of T-cell reconstitution after alpha-beta-depleted transplantation in children. Study-wide results and caveats: A year had passed since transplant, and T-cell counts and diversity by then came mostly from newly produced T cells. In patients about two months after transplant, alpha-beta T cells reportedly arose from several hundred expanded graft clones.

There are many counts of this clonotype. What it binds is not known. Unique molecular identifiers were incorporated when the TCRbeta library was constructed. In TCRdb, the PCR reads were re-called with MiXCR into one record per CDR3 protein. The sample gives 600,000 to 800,000 distinct CDR3 sequences, around 13% of which show up once; around 0.76% is in the top ten. Germline loops: CDR1 ENHRY, CDR2 SYGVKD. This CDR3 has 16 residues. The ends lost 4 bases at V and 4 bases at J; junction bases unmatched: 11. V is TRBV10-3 and J is TRBJ2-3; 7 bases line up with TRBD2. This sequence originates from a girl aged 2-15 years with congenital amegakaryocytic thrombocytopenia, due to receive a stem cell transplant. The input for sequencing was PBMCs, taken before TCRalphabeta/CD19-depleted stem cell transplant. In nucleotides, the CDR3 is TGTGCCATCAGTGTCAGCGCGGGAGCCGTATCAGATACGCAGTATTTT. Its protein product is CAISVSAGAVSDTQYF.